These T cell receptor beta chains were read from a single sample in a study of blood T cell repertoires in COVID-19. Method: immunoSEQ multiplex PCR; TCRdb's copy keeps in-frame clones and lacks some. The sample includes tens of thousands of clones, about 86% seen only once; the top ten take roughly 4.5%. Sequenced: peripheral blood. These receptors all come from an elderly man with active COVID-19. Both conserved end residues are part of each CDR3. D genes are given only for firm matches. Size is omitted from some rows. Given values are once, few, many or a class for expanded clones.

v_call,d_call,j_call,clone_size,cdr3_aa,cdr3_nt
TRBV11-3,TRBD2,TRBJ2-1,once,CASTSGTGNEQFF,TGTGCCAGCACCAGCGGGACGGGGAATGAGCAGTTCTTC
TRBV19,TRBD1,TRBJ2-7,.,CASSKDRGLYEQYF,TGTGCCAGTAGTAAGGACAGGGGGCTCTACGAGCAGTACTTC
TRBV15,TRBD2,TRBJ2-7,.,CATSREMGLAFDEQYF,TGTGCCACCAGCAGAGAAATGGGACTAGCGTTCGACGAGCAGTACTTC
TRBV27,.,TRBJ2-7,.,CASSFGTVYEQYF,TGTGCCAGCAGTTTCGGCACAGTCTACGAGCAGTACTTC
TRBV5-4,TRBD1,TRBJ1-1,.,CASSSHRGTDTEAFF,TGTGCCAGCAGCTCTCACAGGGGTACCGACACTGAAGCTTTCTTT
TRBV6-6,.,TRBJ2-1,.,CASSLGWGDQSNNEQFF,TGTGCCAGCAGTCTGGGGTGGGGGGACCAATCTAACAATGAGCAGTTCTTC
TRBV7-9,TRBD1,TRBJ1-1,.,CASNQGAGTEAFF,TGTGCCAGCAACCAGGGGGCGGGCACTGAAGCTTTCTTT
TRBV3-1/TRBV3-2,TRBD1,TRBJ2-7,.,CASSRRNKDRGWPYEQYF,TGTGCCAGCAGTCGACGAAATAAAGACAGGGGCTGGCCTTACGAGCAGTACTTC
TRBV18,TRBD2,TRBJ2-7,.,CASSPGLAGGPHEQYF,TGTGCCAGCTCACCGGGACTAGCGGGAGGCCCCCACGAGCAGTACTTC
TRBV28,TRBD2,TRBJ2-1,.,CASSLSGRGEQFF,TGTGCCAGCAGCCTCAGCGGGAGGGGGGAGCAGTTCTTC
TRBV3-1/TRBV3-2,TRBD1,TRBJ2-7,.,CASSQEGTGGSPYF,TGTGCCAGCAGCCAAGAAGGAACAGGGGGGTCCCCTTACTTC
TRBV28,TRBD2,TRBJ2-1,.,CASSFGGIGEQFF,TGTGCCAGCAGTTTCGGGGGGATTGGTGAGCAGTTCTTC
TRBV27,.,TRBJ2-7,.,CASRYSPSYEQYF,TGTGCCAGCCGATACAGTCCGTCCTACGAGCAGTACTTC
TRBV7-9,TRBD2,TRBJ2-1,.,CASSQTSGRAWNEQFF,TGTGCCAGCAGCCAAACTAGCGGGAGGGCCTGGAATGAGCAGTTCTTC
TRBV25-1,TRBD2,TRBJ2-3,once,CASGGGATDTQYF,TGTGCCAGCGGGGGAGGGGCCACAGATACGCAGTATTTT
TRBV3-1/TRBV3-2,TRBD2,TRBJ2-7,.,CASSQVLAGPYEQYF,TGTGCCAGCAGCCAAGTTCTAGCGGGCCCCTACGAGCAGTACTTC
TRBV11-3,.,TRBJ1-5,.,CARPRAPEGQPQHF,TGTGCCCGTCCCCGCGCCCCGGAGGGTCAGCCCCAGCATTTT
TRBV28,.,TRBJ2-1,.,CASSNPRSQFF,TGTGCCAGCAGTAACCCCCGGTCCCAGTTCTTC
TRBV19,.,TRBJ2-1,.,CASSIGIADYNEQFF,TGTGCCAGTAGTATTGGGATAGCGGACTACAATGAGCAGTTCTTC
TRBV7-3,TRBD1,TRBJ2-1,.,CASSPGTGNGEQFF,TGTGCCAGCAGCCCCGGGACAGGGAACGGTGAGCAGTTCTTC
TRBV5-1,TRBD1,TRBJ1-2,.,CASSKTGQGARGYTF,TGCGCCAGCAGCAAAACGGGACAGGGGGCGCGGGGCTACACCTTC
TRBV27,.,TRBJ2-2,.,CASGIRGGTGELFF,TGTGCCAGCGGGATCAGGGGTGGCACCGGGGAGCTGTTTTTT
TRBV21-1,.,TRBJ1-5,once,CAIIDRGRRSNQPQHF,TGTGCCATCATAGACAGGGGGCGCCGGAGCAATCAGCCCCAGCATTTT
TRBV7-7,.,TRBJ1-3,few,CASSPDSSGNTIYF,TGTGCCAGCAGCCCCGACAGCTCTGGAAACACCATATATTTT
TRBV5-5,.,TRBJ2-7,.,CASSLTQGSYEQYF,TGTGCCAGCAGCTTGACCCAGGGAAGCTACGAGCAGTACTTC
TRBV5-1,TRBD1,TRBJ1-1,.,CASSFKGADGTEAFF,TGCGCCAGCAGCTTCAAGGGGGCCGATGGCACTGAAGCTTTCTTT